The sample holds one count of the clone carrying this T cell receptor (beta chain). Genomic DNA was the PCR template. Multiplex PCR with 30 forward and 13 reverse primers amplified the TCR beta CDR3. One entry per CDR3 protein, called by TCRdb with MiXCR from the multiplex PCR reads. The table has 250,000 or so distinct CDR3 sequences, roughly 44% seen once. These data originate in a study of type 1 and type 2 diabetes patients. Germline loops: CDR1 MNHEY, CDR2 SMNVEV (reference sequence). The CDR3 has 15 amino acids. The V segment lost 6 bases and the J segment 0 bases; nucleotides outside the gene matches: 5.

Sequencing was performed on peripheral blood mononuclear cells (PBMCs). This TCR came from a man aged 18 to 30 with type 2 diabetes. The chain recombines TRBV27 with TRBJ1-5; 7 bases fit TRBD1. The chain's CDR3 is CASSTDRFSNQPQHF. DNA for the CDR3: TGTGCCAGCAGCACGGACAGGTTTAGCAATCAGCCCCAGCATTTT.